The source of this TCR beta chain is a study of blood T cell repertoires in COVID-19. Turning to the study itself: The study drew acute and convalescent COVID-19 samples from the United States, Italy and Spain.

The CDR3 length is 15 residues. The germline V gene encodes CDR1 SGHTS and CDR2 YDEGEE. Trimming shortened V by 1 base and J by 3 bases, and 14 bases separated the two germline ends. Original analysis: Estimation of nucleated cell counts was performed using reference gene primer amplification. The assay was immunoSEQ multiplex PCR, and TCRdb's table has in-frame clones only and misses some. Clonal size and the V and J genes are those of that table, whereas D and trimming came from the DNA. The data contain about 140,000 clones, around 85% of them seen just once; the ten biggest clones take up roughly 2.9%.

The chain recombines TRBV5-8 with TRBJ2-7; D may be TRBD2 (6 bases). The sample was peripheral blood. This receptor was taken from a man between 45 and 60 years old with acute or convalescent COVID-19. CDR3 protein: CASSLLASGDYEQYF. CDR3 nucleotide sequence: TGTGCCAGCAGCTTGTTGGCTTCGGGGGACTACGAGCAGTACTTC.